The clone carrying this T cell receptor beta chain appeared many times. The sample belongs to a study of patients and donors after allogeneic stem cell transplantation. The V end was cut by 6 bases, the J end by 7 bases, with 15 bases between. From germline, CDR1 is DFQATT and CDR2 SNEGSKA (reference sequence). The CDR3 is 12 residues long. TCRdb re-analysed the RT-PCR reads in MiXCR, keeping a single row per CDR3 protein. The data show approximately 160,000 distinct CDR3 sequences, about 32% seen once. The chain couples TRBV20-1 to TRBJ1-2, with D uncertain. This TCR came from a human donor who was either an allogeneic HSCT recipient or a stem cell or donor lymphocyte infusion donor (not recorded which). It is not recorded whose cells these are; they may come from a transplant donor. Specimen: blood, either unsorted or a sorted T cell fraction (not recorded which). The DNA for the CDR3 is TGCAGTGCCCCCCGGGGTGCAGCTGGCTACACCTTC. It specifies CSAPRGAAGYTF.